The present entry profiles one T cell receptor (beta chain) with its context. TCRdb analysed the PCR reads with MiXCR anew, one entry per CDR3 protein. Of more than 95,000 distinct CDR3 sequences in the sample, around 24% are singletons; the top ten hold 0.85% to 1%. There are 14 residues in the CDR3. CDR1 LNHDA and CDR2 SQIVND come from the germline V gene (reference sequence). V lost 3 bases and J lost 5, with 14 bases in between. This sample is drawn from a study of molecular identifiers for immune sequencing clone quantification. This rearrangement joins TRBV19 to TRBJ2-7, with D possibly being TRBD1 or TRBD2 (5 bases each). The sequence derives from a human donor in good health. Some libraries in this study had Jurkat cell RNA spiked in. The sequenced material came from naive CD8+ T cells from blood, with Jurkat cell RNA spiked in. Subset meaning: FACS-sorted CD8+CD4-CCR7+CD45RA+ naive T cells. The CDR3 here is CASSISDWGNEQYF. Written as DNA, the CDR3 is TGTGCCAGTAGTATCTCGGACTGGGGGAACGAGCAGTACTTC.